The following is a TCR beta chain sequence with its context. Its antigen is still unknown. This entry comes from a study of radiation and T cells in renal cell carcinoma. Study-wide context: Nephrectomy followed 15 Gy stereotactic body radiation by 4 weeks. The study, taken as a whole, reports: From baseline, blood top tumor clonotypes peaked at 2 weeks post-radiation.

TCRdb's copy holds only in-frame clones and misses some; the assay was immunoSEQ multiplex PCR. The table records 100,000 to 150,000 clones, around 80% of them present only once. V was cut by 4 bases and J by 0 bases, with 5 bases left in between. CDR1 is SNHLY and CDR2 is FYNNEI in the germline V gene. This CDR3 is 13 amino acids long. As to time point: baseline pretreatment blood. The treatment was: 15 Gy SBRT to primary tumor, nephrectomy 4 weeks later. The patient's renal cell carcinoma had clear cell pathology. The chain joins TRBV2 to TRBJ2-3, with D unclear. The clonotype comes from a woman in her sixties or seventies with renal cell carcinoma. Sequencing was performed on blood, taken from a patient whose treatment included radiotherapy and nephrectomy. The CDR3 sequence is CASSVDSTDTQYF. The CDR3 bases are TGTGCCAGCAGTGTGGATAGCACAGATACGCAGTATTTT. The whole variable domain, remainder taken from reference TRBV2 and TRBJ2-3, is EPEVTQTPSHQVTQMGQEVILRCVPISNHLYFYWYRQILGQKVEFLVSFYNNEISEKSEIFDDQFSVERPDGSNFTLKIRSTKLEDSAMYFCASSVDSTDTQYFGPGTRLTVL.